These T cell receptor beta chains were read from a single sample in a study of control samples from healthy donors and cancer patients. Assay: immunoSEQ multiplex PCR; the TCRdb copy retains only in-frame clones and omits some. The sample lists 95,000 to 150,000 clones, approximately 92% seen once, with less than 0.65% in the top ten. The sample comprised PBMCs. These receptors came from a man older than 75 with head and neck cancer. CDR3s include the opening cysteine and the closing phenylalanine or tryptophan. The order of the fields is D gene, CDR3 length, V gene, CDR3 protein. The D gene is left open where the match is weak.

TRBD1 | 14 | TRBV5-6 | CASSPGQGGSPLHF
TRBD1 | 16 | TRBV27 | CASRHQKTGGGYGYTF
TRBD2 | 16 | TRBV27 | CASHPLAGAGTDTQYF
TRBD2 | 15 | TRBV3-1/TRBV3-2 | CASSQRPSGGAFQFF
- | 12 | TRBV19 | CASNQQNSPLHF
- | 14 | TRBV11-2 | CASSPPGYRNEQFF
- | 15 | TRBV19 | CASSIGDGSGSPLHF
- | 15 | TRBV6-5 | CASSWDSSSGNTIYF
TRBD2 | 16 | TRBV25-1 | CASSEFGAGGRETQYF
- | 11 | TRBV29-1 | CSVGHGDEAFF
- | 15 | TRBV19 | CASSIEEGGPNIQYF
- | 18 | TRBV18 | CASSPSRDPWKNTGELFF
- | 13 | TRBV5-1 | CASGSGRTYEQYF
- | 14 | TRBV18 | CASSPEVATDTQYF
TRBD2 | 16 | TRBV2 | CASSDRAGATLGEQYF
TRBD2 | 13 | TRBV19 | CASSISGSNTQYF
- | 15 | TRBV6-6 | CASSYARGPTYEQYF
- | 10 | TRBV30 | CAWGNYGYTF
TRBD1 | 14 | TRBV4-2 | CASSQPDRGTEAFF
TRBD1 | 16 | TRBV11-2 | CASSSKPGQGSYEQYF
- | 13 | TRBV9 | CASSYRMGGELFF
TRBD1 | 16 | TRBV7-2 | CASSSNSGQRDHEQFF
- | 12 | TRBV19 | CASSNLDTEAFF
- | 13 | TRBV30 | CAWSPTQSGPQHF
- | 16 | TRBV5-1 | CASSLLPGEGTGELFF
- | 17 | TRBV7-6 | CASSLAVYRQSTDTQYF
TRBD2 | 13 | TRBV6-5 | CASWRGTTAEQFF
TRBD2 | 20 | TRBV5-1 | CASSFRPPSDSSGVRYEQYF
TRBD1 | 13 | TRBV18 | CASSLDRATEAFF
- | 13 | TRBV7-9 | CASSLVKGNEQFF
TRBD1 | 15 | TRBV10-1 | CASRTGTGRFYEQYF
- | 10 | TRBV27 | CASILGVAFF
TRBD1 | 14 | TRBV5-4 | CASSTRQGVGGYTF
TRBD2 | 15 | TRBV4-1 | CASSLQVGGIHEQYF
TRBD2 | 15 | TRBV3-1/TRBV3-2 | CASSQGGGGWYEQYF
- | 15 | TRBV3-1/TRBV3-2 | CASSQESSYNSPLHF
- | 13 | TRBV10-3 | CAISPEVNNEQFF
- | 13 | TRBV4-1 | CASSQSGANVLTF
TRBD2 | 13 | TRBV30 | CAWSTSGRNIQYF
TRBD1 | 14 | TRBV29-1 | CSVVRDRVSYEQYF
TRBD2 | 15 | TRBV4-2 | CASSQWGGLKETQYF
TRBD1 | 15 | TRBV10-3 | CAISLGQGNTGELFF